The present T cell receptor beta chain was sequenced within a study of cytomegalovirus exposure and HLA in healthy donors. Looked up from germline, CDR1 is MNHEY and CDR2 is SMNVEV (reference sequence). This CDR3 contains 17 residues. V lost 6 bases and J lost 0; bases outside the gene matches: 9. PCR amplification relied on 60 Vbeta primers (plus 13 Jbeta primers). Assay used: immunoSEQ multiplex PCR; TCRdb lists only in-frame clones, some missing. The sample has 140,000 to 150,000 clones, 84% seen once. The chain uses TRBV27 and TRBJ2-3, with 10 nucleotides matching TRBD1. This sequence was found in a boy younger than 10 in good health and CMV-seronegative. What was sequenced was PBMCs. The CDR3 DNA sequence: TGTGCCAGCAGACTCCGGGACAGGGGTTTGAGCACAGATACGCAGTATTTT. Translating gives CASRLRDRGLSTDTQYF.